The 11 T cell receptor beta chains given below trace back to one sample, sequenced in a study of T cells after yellow fever vaccination. Each CDR3 protein is one row after TCRdb ran MiXCR on the 5' RACE reads. The data show hundreds of thousands of distinct CDR3 sequences, with about 4% seen just once and approximately 23% held by the top ten. The source was PBMCs, collected 5 days after the yellow fever booster vaccination. These receptors all come from a man aged 18 to 35 who received the YFV17D yellow fever vaccine.

In its sample, this clonotype was seen many times. The chain uses TRBV27 and TRBJ2-3; D gene ambiguous. V was clipped by 6 bases and J by 1 base, with 5 bases between them. The length of the CDR3 is 12 residues. The germline V gene has CDR1 MNHEY and CDR2 SMNVEV (reference sequence). The CDR3 is CASSSRTDTQYF. The DNA of the CDR3 is TGTGCCAGCAGCTCACGCACAGATACGCAGTATTTT.

This clonotype was seen once. A much larger clone differs by one base, so this may be a read error. This sequence joins TRBV4-3 and TRBJ2-5; D might be TRBD2 (5 bases). From germline, CDR1 is LGHNA and CDR2 YSLEER. The CDR3 is made up of 13 amino acids. CDR3 in amino acids: CACSHGPGETQYF. In nucleotides, the CDR3 is TGCGCCTGCAGCCACGGACCGGGGGAGACCCAGTACTTC.

The V gene is TRBV27, the J gene TRBJ2-5; D gene uncertain. V was pared by 6 bases and J by 5 bases, with 19 bases between. Per germline, CDR1 MNHEY and CDR2 SMNVEV (reference sequence). This CDR3 spans 15 amino acids. CDR3 DNA sequence: TGTGCCAGCAGAAACGACAAGGGCGCCGTGGAGACCCAGTACTTC. Protein: CASRNDKGAVETQYF.

This clonotype has only a few counts. The V and J genes are TRBV4-3 and TRBJ1-2; weak D call: TRBD1 (5 bases). V lost 4 bases to trimming and J lost 8 bases, with 14 bases between them. Germline CDR1 and CDR2: LGHNA and YSLEER. CDR3 length: 13 residues. CDR3 in DNA: TGCGCCAGCAGCCTGACGAATGGGGACGGCTACACCTTC. Its translation: CASSLTNGDGYTF.

Many counts were recorded for this clonotype. The genes are TRBV5-4 and TRBJ2-7, with D possibly called TRBD1 or TRBD2 (5 bases each). The V gene lost 2 bases and the J gene lost 3 bases, with 9 bases spanning the gap. Germline V gene lookup returns CDR1 SGHNT and CDR2 YYREEE (reference sequence). This CDR3 is 13 amino acids long. This CDR3 reads CASSFRGRYEQYV. DNA of the CDR3: TGTGCCAGCAGCTTCCGGGGCCGCTACGAGCAGTACGTC.

This clonotype has a handful of counts. The chain carries TRBV4-1 and TRBJ1-6; TRBD1 agrees at 7 bases. The trim removed 1 base at V and 14 bases at J, leaving 11 bases unmatched. This CDR3 spans 15 amino acids. From germline, CDR1 is MGHRA and CDR2 YSYEKL. The CDR3 is CASSQVGTVSRALHF. The CDR3 DNA sequence: TGCGCCAGCAGCCAAGTCGGGACAGTTAGCAGAGCCCTCCACTTT.

This clonotype was recorded a few times. The V and J genes are TRBV12-5 and TRBJ1-5, with D possibly being TRBD1 (5 bases). Germline V lookup: CDR1 LGHNT, CDR2 FRNRAP. The CDR3 runs to 15 residues. Between the trimmed V and J ends, which lost 5 bases and 2 bases, there was a span of 13 bases. The CDR3 loop is CASGPTSGGNQPQHF. The CDR3 nucleotides are TGTGCTAGTGGTCCCACCTCGGGGGGCAATCAGCCCCAGCATTTT. The whole variable domain, filled in from reference TRBV12-5 and TRBJ1-5, reads DARVTQTPRHKVTEMGQEVTMRCQPILGHNTVFWYRQTMMQGLELLAYFRNRAPLDDSGMPKDRFSAEMPDATLATLKIQPSEPRDSAVYFCASGPTSGGNQPQHFGDGTRLSIL.

This clonotype was found a few times. CDR3: CASSLTSEAYVETQYF. CDR3 in DNA: TGCGCCAGCAGCTTGACTAGCGAGGCGTATGTGGAGACCCAGTACTTC. The chain is built from TRBV5-1 and TRBJ2-5; 7 bases map to TRBD2. CDR1 is SGHRS, CDR2 YFSETQ, per germline. The CDR3 consists of 16 residues. V dropped 1 base and J dropped 5; count of bases not matched to a gene: 11.

Ten or more counts support this clonotype. The chain is built from TRBV20-1 and TRBJ2-3, with unresolved D. Germline V gene lookup returns CDR1 DFQATT and CDR2 SNEGSKA (reference sequence). CDR3 length equals 13 residues. Trimming took 3 bases from V and 4 from J, leaving 11 bases between them. The CDR3 sequence is CSARRDGPDTQYF. The CDR3 nucleotides are TGCAGTGCTAGGAGAGACGGGCCAGATACGCAGTATTTT.

This clonotype was found a few times. The chain uses TRBV20-1 and TRBJ2-2; the D gene is possibly TRBD1 (6 bases). The V and J ends lost 6 bases and 1 base respectively, with 12 bases between them. The CDR3 has 14 residues. The germline gives CDR1 DFQATT, CDR2 SNEGSKA (reference sequence). CDR3 loop: CSAQRGQNTGELFF. The CDR3, as DNA: TGCAGTGCCCAACGGGGACAGAACACCGGGGAGCTGTTTTTT.

The table lists this clonotype with a few counts. The V gene is TRBV12-3 or TRBV12-4, the J gene TRBJ2-7; D is perhaps TRBD2 (6 bases). The CDR3 length is 11 residues. The V and J ends lost 8 bases and 3 bases respectively, with 8 bases between them. CDR3 DNA sequence: TGTGCCAGCGGAGGGGTCTACGAGCAGTACTTC. Its protein product is CASGGVYEQYF.